This TCR beta chain was captured by sequencing in a study of beta chain features in type 1 diabetes. The CDR3 spans 13 residues. V shed 4 bases and J shed 1 base, with 10 bases lying between them. Per germline, CDR1 SQVTM and CDR2 ANQGSEA. The entirety of the isolated RNA underwent reverse transcription, so expressed TCRB transcripts were sequenced. Data came from immunoSEQ multiplex PCR; TCRdb stores just in-frame clones and leaves some out. The table has around 250,000 clones, 25% to 30% seen once; the top ten hold under 4.5%. This clone was counted between two and nine times. The same CDR3 can be traced to other DNA sequences in this sample.

Source material: central memory CD4+ T cells from blood. The clonotype was recovered from a man younger than 40 in good health. The chain is built from TRBV29-1 and TRBJ2-5, with TRBD1 as a possible D gene (6 bases). The CDR3 DNA is TGCAGCGTTGTACAGGGACCCCAAGAGACCCAGTACTTC. The encoded protein is CSVVQGPQETQYF. Using reference TRBV29-1 and TRBJ2-5 for the parts outside the CDR3, the full variable domain is SAVISQKPSRDICQRGTSLTIQCQVDSQVTMMFWYRQQPGQSLTLIATANQGSEATYESGFVIDKFPISRPNLTFSTLTVSNMSPEDSSIYLCSVVQGPQETQYFGPGTRLLVL.